This is a list of T cell receptor beta chains from one sample in a study of identical twins. TCRdb used MiXCR to reprocess the 5' RACE reads, holding one entry per CDR3 protein. Of under 300,000 distinct CDR3 sequences detected, under 8.5% appear once; the ten largest clones hold just over 14%. The same sample was also studied in work on T cells expressing NK-cell markers.

The specimen was CD8+ T cells sorted from blood. All receptors derive from a woman younger than 30 in good health. Both conserved end residues are part of each CDR3. Each record gives: CDR3 DNA, CDR3 protein, J gene, V gene, clone size, D gene. A D gene is named only where the DNA matches it firmly. Some rows mark clone size as missing; the rest say once, few, many or name a class of expanded clone.

TGTGCCAGCAGCTCTCAGGGAGGTGAGCAGTTCTTC,CASSSQGGEQFF,TRBJ2-1,TRBV7-9,many,-
TGTGCCACCAGCAGAGGGATGAGCGGGGTTTACAATGAGCAGTTCTTC,CATSRGMSGVYNEQFF,TRBJ2-1,TRBV15,-,TRBD2
TGTGCCAGCAGCCCCCCGGCGAGGTACGAGCAGTACTTC,CASSPPARYEQYF,TRBJ2-7,TRBV9,-,-
TGCAGCGTTGAAGAGTGGCGGGGGCCGCCGGGCGGGGCCAACGTCCTGACTTTC,CSVEEWRGPPGGANVLTF,TRBJ2-6,TRBV29-1,-,-
TGCGCCAGCAGAGCCTTCGGGGGCACAGATGCGCAGTATTTT,CASRAFGGTDAQYF,TRBJ2-3,TRBV5-1,-,-
TGTGCCACTGCGACAGATGATAGCAATCAGCCCCAGCATTTT,CATATDDSNQPQHF,TRBJ1-5,TRBV27,few,-
TGTGCCAGTAGCATCCCCGGGGCGGGCTACACCTTC,CASSIPGAGYTF,TRBJ1-2,TRBV19,-,-
TGTGCCAGCAGCTTTAGCGGGGGGGCCGCCGGGGAGCTGTTTTTT,CASSFSGGAAGELFF,TRBJ2-2,TRBV9,few,TRBD2
TGTGCCAGCAGCTCGCTTAAGGGGGCGGTCTACAATGAGCAGTTCTTC,CASSSLKGAVYNEQFF,TRBJ2-1,TRBV7-9,few,TRBD1
TGTGCCAGCAGTTTAGCGGTAGCGGGGACCGGGAGAACCGGGGAGCTGTTTTTT,CASSLAVAGTGRTGELFF,TRBJ2-2,TRBV12-3/TRBV12-4,-,TRBD2
TGTGCCAGTAGTCCCGGGGACAGGGCTTTCTACGAGCAGTACTTC,CASSPGDRAFYEQYF,TRBJ2-7,TRBV19,few,TRBD1
TGTGCCAGCAGCTTACTCCCAGAGACCCAGTACTTC,CASSLLPETQYF,TRBJ2-5,TRBV11-2,-,-
TGTGCCAGCAGCCAAGTGGGACCGATCTACGAGCAGTACTTC,CASSQVGPIYEQYF,TRBJ2-7,TRBV14,few,-
TGTGCCAGCAGGGGTTCAGGACCTAACTATGGCTACACCTTC,CASRGSGPNYGYTF,TRBJ1-2,TRBV9,few,-